Following are 12 T cell receptor beta chains from one sample sequenced in a study of cytotoxic CD8 clonotypes in ibrutinib-treated CLL. Profiling relied on immunoSEQ multiplex PCR, and the TCRdb table lists in-frame clones only, not all of them. The sample has approximately 91,000 clones; around 79% are singletons. The sample in question was PBMCs, obtained after 12 months of ibrutinib treatment. The receptor source for this set is a human donor with chronic lymphocytic leukemia.

This chain connects TRBV2 to TRBJ2-7; TRBD1 agrees at 11 bases. Germline V gene sequence: CDR1 SNHLY, CDR2 FYNNEI. This CDR3 comprises 14 residues. The V gene end was trimmed by 6 bases and the J gene end by 5 bases; junction bases not matched to a gene: 6. The CDR3 nucleotides are TGTGCCAGCAGAGCCGGACAGGGGGCGGACGAGCAGTACTTC. Protein: CASRAGQGADEQYF.

The rearrangement uses TRBV19 and TRBJ2-1; 9 bases fit TRBD1. Looked up from germline, CDR1 is LNHDA and CDR2 is SQIVND (reference sequence). The CDR3 is made up of 17 amino acids. Trimming at V came to 4 bases and at J to 7 bases, leaving 14 bases not matched to a gene. CDR3 amino acids: CASSTDPGQGGGNEQFF. The DNA for the CDR3 is TGTGCCAGTAGTACCGATCCGGGACAGGGTGGGGGGAATGAGCAGTTCTTC.

The CDR3 DNA follows: TGTGCCAGCAGCACCCCCGGCGGAGGGCCCCCTAAGCAGTTCTTC. Its protein is CASSTPGGGPPKQFF. The rearrangement joins TRBV28 to TRBJ2-1, with D possibly being TRBD2 (6 bases). Trimming pared 6 bases from V and 11 bases from J, leaving 23 bases between. CDR1 is MDHEN and CDR2 is SYDVKM in the germline V gene. The CDR3 length is 15 residues.

The chain carries TRBV7-9 and TRBJ1-6; no firm D call. CDR3 length equals 12 residues. Germline V gives CDR1 SEHNR, CDR2 FQNEAQ (reference sequence). V was clipped by 1 base and J by 9 bases, with 4 bases between them. The CDR3 here is CASSLEGSPLHF. The CDR3 nucleotides are TGTGCCAGCAGCTTAGAGGGTTCACCCCTCCACTTT.

The J gene is TRBJ2-1, the V gene TRBV6-5; the match to TRBD2 covers 10 bases. After removal of 10 bases from V and 7 bases from J, the junction contained 7 bases not matched to a gene. Germline CDR1 reads MNHEY; CDR2 reads SVGAGI. The CDR3 has 13 residues. The CDR3 nucleotides are TGTGCCACCCGGGGTAGCGGGAGGAATGAGCAGTTCTTC. This translates into CATRGSGRNEQFF.

The chain has TRBV28 and TRBJ1-5; 7 nucleotides agree with TRBD1. Germline trimming cut 4 bases from V and 2 bases from J; bases unmatched to any gene: 5. Per the germline V gene, CDR1 is MDHEN and CDR2 is SYDVKM. There are 15 residues in the CDR3. The DNA of the CDR3 is TGTGCCAGCAGTTACCGACAGGGTGGCAATCAGCCCCAGCATTTT. This codes for CASSYRQGGNQPQHF.

This clone was observed once. V gene TRBV9 combines with J gene TRBJ2-3, with unresolved D. Germline assignment: CDR1 SGDLS and CDR2 YYNGEE. Trimming pared 3 bases from V and 4 bases from J, leaving 21 bases between. The CDR3 is made up of 17 amino acids. In DNA form, the CDR3 reads TGTGCCAGCAGCGGGCCCCGGCAGCCAACCCAACCAGATACGCAGTATTTT. Translated: CASSGPRQPTQPDTQYF.

The chain uses TRBV11-2 and TRBJ2-5; TRBD1 matches at 7 bases. Trimming at V came to 1 base and at J to 1 base, leaving 0 bases not matched to a gene. Germline V gene data show CDR1 as SGHAT and CDR2 as FQNNGV. This CDR3 comprises 14 residues. CDR3 sequence reads: CASSLGTGQETQYF. The CDR3 nucleotides read TGTGCCAGCAGCTTAGGGACAGGCCAAGAGACCCAGTACTTC. Combining the CDR3 with reference TRBV11-2 and TRBJ2-5 gives the whole variable domain EAGVAQSPRYKIIEKRQSVAFWCNPISGHATLYWYQQILGQGPKLLIQFQNNGVVDDSQLPKDRFSAERLKGVDSTLKIQPAKLEDSAVYLCASSLGTGQETQYFGPGTRLLVL.

The CDR3 reads CASKPQTASNEKLFF. The CDR3 DNA reads as TGTGCCAGCAAACCCCAGACAGCCTCTAATGAAAAACTGTTTTTT. The chain links TRBV27 to TRBJ1-4; weak D call: TRBD1 (5 bases). Germline CDR1 is MNHEY and CDR2 is SMNVEV (reference sequence). Between the trimmed V and J ends, which lost 7 bases and 3 bases, there was a span of 15 bases. The CDR3 covers 15 residues.

This chain connects TRBV27 to TRBJ1-2, with 8 bases that match TRBD1. This CDR3 contains 16 residues. Trimming cost V 2 bases and J 1 base; bases outside gene matches: 6. The germline V gene encodes CDR1 MNHEY and CDR2 SMNVEV (reference sequence). The chain's CDR3 is CASSLGYRGVNYGYTF. For the CDR3, the DNA is TGTGCCAGCAGTTTAGGGTACAGGGGGGTTAACTATGGCTACACCTTC.

This CDR3 reads CAWNRLVSGETQYF. The DNA of the CDR3 is TGTGCCTGGAACCGCCTTGTTAGCGGGGAGACCCAGTACTTC. The chain couples TRBV30 to TRBJ2-5, with 7 nucleotides matching TRBD2. CDR1 is GTSNPN, CDR2 SVGIG, per germline (reference sequence). This CDR3 has 14 amino acids. V shed 4 bases, J shed 5 bases, and the junction held 10 bases outside the gene matches.

The rearrangement uses TRBV7-2 and TRBJ2-1; perhaps TRBD1 as D (6 bases). Trimming took off 5 bases at V and 8 bases at J, with 19 bases between the two ends. The CDR3 is 15 residues long. Germline assignment: CDR1 SGHTA and CDR2 FQGNSA. Here the CDR3 DNA reads TGTGCCAGCAGCCCCCGACAGGTCGGTAAGGATGAGCAGTTCTTC. Its protein is CASSPRQVGKDEQFF.